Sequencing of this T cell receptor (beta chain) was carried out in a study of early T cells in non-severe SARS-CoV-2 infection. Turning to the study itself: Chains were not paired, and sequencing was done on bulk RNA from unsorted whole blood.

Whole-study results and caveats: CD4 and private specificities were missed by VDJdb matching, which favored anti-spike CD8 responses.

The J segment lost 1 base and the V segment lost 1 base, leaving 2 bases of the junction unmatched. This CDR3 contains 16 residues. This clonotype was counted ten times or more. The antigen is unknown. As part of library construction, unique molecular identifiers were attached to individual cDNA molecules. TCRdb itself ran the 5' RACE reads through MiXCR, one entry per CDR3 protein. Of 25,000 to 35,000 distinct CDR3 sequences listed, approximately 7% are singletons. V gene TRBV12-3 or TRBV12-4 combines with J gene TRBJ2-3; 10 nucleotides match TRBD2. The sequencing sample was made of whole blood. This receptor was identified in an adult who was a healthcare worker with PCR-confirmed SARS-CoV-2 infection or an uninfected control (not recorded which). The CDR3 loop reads CASSLGLAGRTDTQYF. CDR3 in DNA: TGTGCCAGCAGTTTAGGACTAGCGGGCCGCACAGATACGCAGTATTTT.